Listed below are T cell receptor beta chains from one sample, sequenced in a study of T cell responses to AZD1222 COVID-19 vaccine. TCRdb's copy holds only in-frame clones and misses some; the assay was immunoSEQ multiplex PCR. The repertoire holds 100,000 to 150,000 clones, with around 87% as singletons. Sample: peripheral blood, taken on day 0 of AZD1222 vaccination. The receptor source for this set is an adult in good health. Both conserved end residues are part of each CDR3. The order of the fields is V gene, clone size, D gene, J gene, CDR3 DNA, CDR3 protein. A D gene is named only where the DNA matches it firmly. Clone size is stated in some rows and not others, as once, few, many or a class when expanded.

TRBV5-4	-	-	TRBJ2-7	TGTGCCAGCAGCCTTGCGAGACTAGGTTCTGGGGAGCAGTACTTC	CASSLARLGSGEQYF
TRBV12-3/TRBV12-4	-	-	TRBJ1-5	TGTGCCAGCCAAACCTCCCCGCATCAGCCCCAGCATTTT	CASQTSPHQPQHF
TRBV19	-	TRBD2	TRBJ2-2	TGTGCCAGTAGTATATTAGCGGGACGGGCCGGGGAGCTGTTTTTT	CASSILAGRAGELFF
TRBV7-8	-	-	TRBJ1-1	TGTGCCAGCAGCTTAGCGTACGGATACACTGAAGCTTTCTTT	CASSLAYGYTEAFF
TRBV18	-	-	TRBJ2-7	TGTGCCAGCTCACCTGGTGTTCTCCAGAGCTCCTACGAGCAGTACTTC	CASSPGVLQSSYEQYF
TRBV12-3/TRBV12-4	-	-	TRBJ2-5	TGTGCCAGCAGCCAGACCCGGGCCCAGTACTTC	CASSQTRAQYF
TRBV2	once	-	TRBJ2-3	TGTGCCAGCATGGGGCCTAGCACAGATACGCAGTATTTT	CASMGPSTDTQYF
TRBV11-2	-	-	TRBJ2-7	TGTGCCAGCAGCTTAAACTTTAGATACGAGCAGTACTTC	CASSLNFRYEQYF
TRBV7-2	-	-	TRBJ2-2	TGTGCCAGCAGCCCTCAAGGGTTAGGTACCGGGGAGCTGTTTTTT	CASSPQGLGTGELFF
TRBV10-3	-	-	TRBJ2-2	TGTGCCATCAGTGGTGCGGGGAAGGTCGAGCTGTTTTTT	CAISGAGKVELFF
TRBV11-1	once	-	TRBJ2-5	TGTGCCAGCAGCCACGGACAGCAAGAGACCCAGTACTTC	CASSHGQQETQYF
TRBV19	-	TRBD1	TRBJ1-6	TGTGCCAGTAGTATGGGGCAGGGGGGCTATGGACCCCTCCACTTT	CASSMGQGGYGPLHF
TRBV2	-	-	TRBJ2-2	TGTGCCAGCAGTATAACCGGAATCACGGGCACCGGGGAGCTGTTTTTT	CASSITGITGTGELFF
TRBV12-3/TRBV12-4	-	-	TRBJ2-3	TGTGCCAGCAGTTTCGGCGACACAGATACGCAGTATTTT	CASSFGDTDTQYF
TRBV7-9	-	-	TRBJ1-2	TGTGCCAGCAGTCAAGACAGGCGCTATGGCTACACCTTC	CASSQDRRYGYTF
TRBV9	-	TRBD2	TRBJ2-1	TGTGCCAGCAGCCATCCCGGACTAGGCCTAAGCTCCTACAATGAGCAGTTCTTC	CASSHPGLGLSSYNEQFF
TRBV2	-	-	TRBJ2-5	TGTGCCAGCATTACACAGAGTCAAGAGACCCAGTACTTC	CASITQSQETQYF
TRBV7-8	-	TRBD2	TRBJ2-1	TGTGCCAGCAGCTTAGGAGGGGCGGGGGGTCTCTCCGCTTACAATGAGCAGTTCTTC	CASSLGGAGGLSAYNEQFF
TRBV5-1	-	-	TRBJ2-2	TGCGCCAGCAGCTTGGCCACTACGGGCACCGGGGAGCTGTTTTTT	CASSLATTGTGELFF
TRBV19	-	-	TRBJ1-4	TGTGCCAGTAGTATAGGGGGTGAAAAACTGTTTTTT	CASSIGGEKLFF
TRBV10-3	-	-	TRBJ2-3	TGTGCCATCAGTGGGGGAGGAACCCCAGATACGCAGTATTTT	CAISGGGTPDTQYF
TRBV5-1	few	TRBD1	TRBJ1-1	TGCGCCAGCAGCTTACGGACAGGGGGCGCTTGGACTGAAGCTTTCTTT	CASSLRTGGAWTEAFF
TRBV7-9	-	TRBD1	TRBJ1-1	TGTGCCAGCAGCTTAGGGTACGGACAGGCGGAGACTGAAGCTTTCTTT	CASSLGYGQAETEAFF
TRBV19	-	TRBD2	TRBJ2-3	TGTGCCAGTAGTCGAACCGGACTAGCGGGATACGCAGATACGCAGTATTTT	CASSRTGLAGYADTQYF
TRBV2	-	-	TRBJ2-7	TGTGCCAGTCACCGGCAGGGAACTACCGAGCAGTACTTC	CASHRQGTTEQYF
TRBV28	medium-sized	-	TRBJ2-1	TGTGCCAGCAGTTTCCACAATGAGCAGTTCTTC	CASSFHNEQFF
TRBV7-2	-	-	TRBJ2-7	TGTGCCAGCAGCTATCGAGACAGCCTATACGAGCAGTACTTC	CASSYRDSLYEQYF
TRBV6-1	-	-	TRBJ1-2	TGTGCCAGCAGTTTGACAGTAAACTATGGCTACACCTTC	CASSLTVNYGYTF
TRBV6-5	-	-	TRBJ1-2	TGTGCCAGCAGTTACTCGGACTCTAGATCCAACTATGGCTACACCTTC	CASSYSDSRSNYGYTF
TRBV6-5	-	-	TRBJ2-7	TGTGCCAGCACGTCAGGTTACGAGCAGTACTTC	CASTSGYEQYF
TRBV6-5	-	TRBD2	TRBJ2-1	TGTGCCAGCAGTTACTCGCGGCTAGCGGGCAATGAGCAGTTCTTC	CASSYSRLAGNEQFF
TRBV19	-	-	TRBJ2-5	TGTGCCAGTAGTAGTCTAGAGACCCAGTACTTC	CASSSLETQYF
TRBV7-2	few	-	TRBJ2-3	TGTGCCAGCAGCTTGGGACCGGGGTACACAGATACGCAGTATTTT	CASSLGPGYTDTQYF
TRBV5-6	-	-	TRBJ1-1	TGTGCCAGCAGCTTGTGGGCTGGAAACACTGAAGCTTTCTTT	CASSLWAGNTEAFF
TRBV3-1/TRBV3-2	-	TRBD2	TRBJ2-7	TGTGCCAGCAGCCGCGGGACTAGCGGGAGGGCGGGCGAGCAGTACTTC	CASSRGTSGRAGEQYF
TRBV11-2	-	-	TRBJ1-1	TGTGCCAGCAGCTCCCGCAGCGGGGTGACTGAAGCTTTCTTT	CASSSRSGVTEAFF
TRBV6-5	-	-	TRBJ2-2	TGTGCCAGCAGAGGGGCCGGGGTCGGGGAGCTGTTTTTT	CASRGAGVGELFF
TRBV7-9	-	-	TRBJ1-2	TGTGCCAGCAGCTTAGCGTGGGGCATCGATGGCTACACCTTC	CASSLAWGIDGYTF
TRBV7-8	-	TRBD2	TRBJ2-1	TGTGCCAGCAGCGAACGGACAGGGGTGGGACTAGCGGGAGGTAATGAGCAGTTCTTC	CASSERTGVGLAGGNEQFF
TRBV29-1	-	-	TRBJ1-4	TGCAGCGTTATAGGGCAGGCAACTAATGAAAAACTGTTTTTT	CSVIGQATNEKLFF
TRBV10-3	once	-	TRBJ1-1	TGTGCCATCAGTGAACCAGGGAGGGACACTGAAGCTTTCTTT	CAISEPGRDTEAFF
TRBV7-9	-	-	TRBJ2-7	TGTGCCAGCAGCTTAGTCCCGTCGACCTACGAGCAGTACTTC	CASSLVPSTYEQYF
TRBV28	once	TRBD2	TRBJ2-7	TGTGCCAGCAAGGGGTGGTGGGGGACTAGCGGGACGTACGAGCAGTACTTC	CASKGWWGTSGTYEQYF
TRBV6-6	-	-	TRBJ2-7	TGTGCCAGCAGTTACGGCAGGCCAGCCTACGAGCAGTACTTC	CASSYGRPAYEQYF
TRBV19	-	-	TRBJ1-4	TGTGCCAGTAACGACCTGGGGAGAAAACTGTTTTTT	CASNDLGRKLFF
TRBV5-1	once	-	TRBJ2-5	TGCGCCAGCAGCTTGACAGGGATTAATGGGGAGACCCAGTACTTC	CASSLTGINGETQYF
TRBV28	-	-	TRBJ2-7	TGTGCCAGCATCGCTGGGGCCGACGCTTTCTACGAGCAGTACTTC	CASIAGADAFYEQYF
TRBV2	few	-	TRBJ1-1	TGTGCCAGCAGTGAAGCGGGGAGGGGAAACACTGAAGCTTTCTTT	CASSEAGRGNTEAFF
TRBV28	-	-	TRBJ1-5	TGTGCCAGCAGCGCCGGGGCTAGAGGGTCCCAGCATTTT	CASSAGARGSQHF
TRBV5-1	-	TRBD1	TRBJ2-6	TGCGCCAGCAGCTTCACAGGGGCTGGGGCCAACGTCCTGACTTTC	CASSFTGAGANVLTF
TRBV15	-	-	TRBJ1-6	TGTGCCACCAGCAGAGAGCAGACAGCGACCAGCTCACCCCTCCACTTT	CATSREQTATSSPLHF
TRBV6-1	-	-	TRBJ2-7	TGTGCCAGCAGTGAATACTCCTACGAGCAGTACTTC	CASSEYSYEQYF
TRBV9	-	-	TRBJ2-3	TGTGCCAGCAGCGTAGGACAGAGAAAAAACCTGCGTTACACAGATACGCAGTATTTT	CASSVGQRKNLRYTDTQYF
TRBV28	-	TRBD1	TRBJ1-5	TGTGCCAGCAGTCGGCTCTACAGGGGGAAAATTCAGCCCCAGCATTTT	CASSRLYRGKIQPQHF
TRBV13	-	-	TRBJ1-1	TGTGCCAGCAGCCGGGACCTCCAGGGAGCTTTCTTT	CASSRDLQGAFF